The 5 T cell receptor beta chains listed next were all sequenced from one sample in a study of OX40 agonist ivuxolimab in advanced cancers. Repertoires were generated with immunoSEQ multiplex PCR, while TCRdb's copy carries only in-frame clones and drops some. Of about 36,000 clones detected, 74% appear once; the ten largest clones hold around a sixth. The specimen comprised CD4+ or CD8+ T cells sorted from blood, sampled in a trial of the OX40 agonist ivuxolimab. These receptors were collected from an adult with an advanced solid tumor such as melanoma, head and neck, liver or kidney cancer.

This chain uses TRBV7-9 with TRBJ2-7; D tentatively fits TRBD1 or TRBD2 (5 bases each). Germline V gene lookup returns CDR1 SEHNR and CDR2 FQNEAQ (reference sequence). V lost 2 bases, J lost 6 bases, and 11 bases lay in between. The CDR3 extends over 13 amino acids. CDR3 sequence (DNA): TGTGCCAGCAGCTTATCTGGGGGTTCCGAGCAGTACTTC. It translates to CASSLSGGSEQYF.

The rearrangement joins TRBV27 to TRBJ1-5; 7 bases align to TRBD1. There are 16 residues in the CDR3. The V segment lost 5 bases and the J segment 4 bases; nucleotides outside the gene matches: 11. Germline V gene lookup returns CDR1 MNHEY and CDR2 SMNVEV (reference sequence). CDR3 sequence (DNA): TGTGCCAGCAGTGGGGGTACCGGGACAGCTAATCAGCCCCAGCATTTT. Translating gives CASSGGTGTANQPQHF.

The DNA for the CDR3 is TGTGCCAGCAGCTTGGGCGCAGGGGCCACTACAAATTCACCCCTCCACTTT. This gives the protein CASSLGAGATTNSPLHF. This chain links TRBV5-4 with TRBJ1-6, with D maybe TRBD1 (6 bases). In germline, CDR1 is SGHNT, CDR2 YYREEE (reference sequence). The germline V and J ends were trimmed by 0 bases and 7 bases, with 17 bases remaining between them. The CDR3 extends over 17 amino acids. Supplemented by reference TRBV5-4 and TRBJ1-6, the full variable domain reads ETGVTQSPTHLIKTRGQQVTLRCSSQSGHNTVSWYQQALGQGPQFIFQYYREEENGRGNFPPRFSGLQFPNYSSELNVNALELDDSALYLCASSLGAGATTNSPLHFGNGTRLTVT.

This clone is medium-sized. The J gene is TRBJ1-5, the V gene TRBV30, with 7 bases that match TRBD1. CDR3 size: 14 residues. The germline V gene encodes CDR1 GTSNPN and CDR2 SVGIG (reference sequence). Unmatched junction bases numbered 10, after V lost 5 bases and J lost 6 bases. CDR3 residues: CAWEKGGGGQPQHF. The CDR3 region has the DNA TGTGCCTGGGAAAAGGGAGGGGGCGGTCAGCCCCAGCATTTT.

CDR3 region: CASSAQPRAERETQYF. The CDR3 DNA reads as TGTGCCAGCAGTGCCCAACCGAGGGCCGAGAGGGAGACCCAGTACTTC. The genes are TRBV6-1 and TRBJ2-5; weak D call: TRBD2 (5 bases). The CDR3 sequence is 16 residues long. Trimming pared 4 bases from V and 5 bases from J, leaving 20 bases between. Germline assignment: CDR1 MNHNS and CDR2 SASEGT.